This TCR beta chain was identified during a study of T-cell reconstitution after alpha-beta-depleted transplantation in children. About this clonotype: Its antigen remains unidentified.

Study results and limitations: Surviving recipient T cells and thymic progenitors produced the high day-60 TCRbeta diversity seen in some patients. T cells produced anew were the main source of T-cell counts and diversity one year after transplant. Roughly two months post-transplant, alpha-beta T cells reportedly originated from several hundred graft clones that had expanded.

TCRbeta library preparation incorporated unique molecular identifiers. TCRdb reprocessed the PCR reads via MiXCR and lists one record per CDR3 protein. The sample includes 98,000 or so distinct CDR3 sequences, 23% of them seen just once. V was trimmed by 3 bases and J by 0 bases, leaving 9 bases between them. This CDR3 spans 13 amino acids. Germline V gene lookup returns CDR1 DFQATT and CDR2 SNEGSKA (reference sequence). The starting material was PBMCs, obtained before TCRalphabeta/CD19-depleted stem cell transplant. This TCR was sampled from a boy aged 2 to 10 with acute lymphoblastic leukemia, due to receive a stem cell transplant. The chain is built from TRBV20-1 and TRBJ2-7; no clear D gene. CDR3 DNA sequence: TGCAGTGCTAGGGAAACCCCCTCCTACGAGCAGTACTTC. As protein: CSARETPSYEQYF.